This TCR beta chain was found in a study of T cell responses to AZD1222 COVID-19 vaccine. Repertoires were generated with immunoSEQ multiplex PCR, while TCRdb's copy carries only in-frame clones and drops some. This table holds 85,000 or so clones, approximately 86% found once. Study outcomes and limitations: Per reports, nearly half of all spike-specific TCRs target regions that are unmutated in variants. Repertoire collection took place solely once the T cell response had peaked.

On this clone itself: Its specificity is unknown.

The CDR3 runs 14 residues. Germline lookup yields CDR1 MNHEY and CDR2 SVGAGI. V lost 7 bases and J 2 bases, leaving 15 bases between the germline ends. The sequenced sample was peripheral blood, obtained 28 days after the second AZD1222 dose. This chain connects TRBV6-5 to TRBJ2-7, with no clear D. The sequence was collected from an adult who received the AZD1222 COVID-19 vaccine. CDR3 sequence: CASTLPGRPYEQYF. The CDR3 nucleotides read TGTGCCAGCACTTTACCTGGCAGGCCCTACGAGCAGTACTTC.